The 2 T cell receptor beta chains below all came from one sample that was sequenced in a study of regulatory T cells in long-lasting Graves disease. As for time point: newly diagnosed GD, antithyroid drugs for less than 3 months. From PBMCs, RNA was extracted and then used to make the TCR library. iRepertoire HTBI primers and Arm-PCR of CDR3 regions built TCR beta libraries. TCRdb reanalysed the multiplex PCR reads using MiXCR and keeps one entry per CDR3 protein. The sample has roughly 560,000 distinct CDR3 sequences, more than 10% seen once. These same data were also listed under a study on T cells in Graves' hyperthyroidism and ophthalmopathy.

Sequencing used peripheral blood mononuclear cells (PBMCs), obtained at new diagnosis, from a patient treated with antithyroid drugs. These receptors all come from a young woman with Graves disease.

This clonotype was observed at least ten times. This chain connects TRBV3-1 to TRBJ2-1; weak D call: TRBD1 (5 bases). CDR3 length: 14 residues. The V and J ends lost 6 bases and 8 bases respectively, with 17 bases between them. Germline V gene sequence: CDR1 LGHDT, CDR2 YNNKEL (reference sequence). CDR3 bases: TGTGCCAGCAGTACTACACCCAGGGTCCATGAGCAGTTCTTC. Translation: CASSTTPRVHEQFF.

This rearrangement joins TRBV10-3 to TRBJ1-1, with D unresolved. The CDR3 length is 11 residues. Trimming left V 3 bases short and J 8 bases short, with 7 bases between. Germline loops: CDR1 ENHRY, CDR2 SYGVKD. DNA for the CDR3: TGTGCCATCAGTGAAGGCCAGGAAGCTTTCTTT. This sequence encodes CAISEGQEAFF.